These 14 T cell receptor beta chains share one sample of origin, sequenced in a study of regulatory T cells in long-lasting Graves disease (dated by TCRdb to the early 2020s). The library was produced with multiplex PCR. The sequencer was an Illumina HiSeq 4000. iRepertoire HTBI primers and Arm-PCR amplification of CDR3 regions were used to construct TCR beta libraries. TCRdb handled the public reads itself, with Q25 trimming in fastp and clone calling in MiXCR, and kept productive beta chains. Here each entry gathers all rows of one CDR3 protein and keeps the most common genes and DNA. In this sample the table shows 500,000 or so distinct CDR3 sequences, approximately 15% of which occur a single time. Of the sample, over 15% falls within the top ten clones. This sample's time point label indicates: newly diagnosed GD, antithyroid drugs for less than 3 months. For both TCR sequencing and RNA sequencing, RNA was extracted from PBMCs using TRIzol.

These data also formed part of another study, on T cells in Graves' hyperthyroidism and ophthalmopathy.

Sequenced here: peripheral blood mononuclear cells (PBMCs), sampled at new diagnosis, from a patient treated with antithyroid drugs. The source is a woman in her fifties or sixties with Graves disease. Donor details come from another sample of the same person, matched by shared clones.

In its sample, this clonotype was seen many times. V usage is TRBV27 and J usage is TRBJ1-5; D is possibly TRBD1 (5 bases). Germline V gives CDR1 MNHEY, CDR2 SMNVEV (reference sequence). The germline V and J ends were trimmed by 6 bases and 4 bases, with 22 bases remaining between them. The CDR3 is 17 residues long. The CDR3 spells CASRSTDLGGTNQPQHF. The CDR3 bases are TGTGCCAGCAGATCTACGGATCTCGGGGGAACTAATCAGCCCCAGCATTTT.

This clonotype was seen a few times. The genes are TRBV5-1 and TRBJ2-5, with D possibly TRBD2 on 6 matching bases. The ends were cut back, 3 bases at V and 1 base at J, with 10 bases in the middle. This CDR3 region has 14 residues. CDR1 and CDR2 (germline): SGHRS, YFSETQ. As DNA, the CDR3 is TGCGCCAGCAGCTCGGGGGAGGCCCAAGAGACCCAGTACTTC. This encodes CASSSGEAQETQYF. Using reference TRBV5-1 and TRBJ2-5 for the parts outside the CDR3, the full variable domain is KAGVTQTPRYLIKTRGQQVTLSCSPISGHRSVSWYQQTPGQGLQFLFEYFSETQRNKGNFPGRFSGRQFSNSRSEMNVSTLELGDSALYLCASSSGEAQETQYFGPGTRLLVL.

The rearrangement links TRBV15 to TRBJ2-2; no clear D gene. The ends were cut back, 0 bases at V and 6 bases at J, with 5 bases in the middle. The germline gives CDR1 LNHNV, CDR2 YYDKDF (reference sequence). The CDR3 sequence is 13 residues long. DNA of the CDR3: TGTGCCACCAGCAGAGATCTGTCCGGGGAGCTGTTTTTT. Protein sequence: CATSRDLSGELFF.

This clonotype was counted many times. This chain links TRBV4-1 with TRBJ1-1; TRBD1 aligns across 9 bases. CDR1 MGHRA and CDR2 YSYEKL come from the germline V gene. This CDR3 is 14 amino acids long. V shed 6 bases, J shed 3 bases, and the junction held 5 bases outside the gene matches. The CDR3 nucleotides read TGCGCCAGCAGTCACAGGGGGCGCGACACTGAAGCTTTCTTT. It specifies CASSHRGRDTEAFF.

This clonotype was observed at least ten times. The chain is built from TRBV18 and TRBJ2-1; 7 nucleotides match TRBD2. This CDR3 comprises 12 residues. Germline V lookup: CDR1 KGHSH, CDR2 LQKENI. The J segment lost 10 bases and the V segment lost 0 bases, leaving 0 bases of the junction unmatched. CDR3 protein: CASSPPGLEQFF. CDR3 bases: TGTGCCAGCTCACCACCGGGACTAGAGCAGTTCTTC.

This clonotype was detected many times. The rearrangement links TRBV28 to TRBJ1-2; D is undetermined. Trimming left V 8 bases short and J 4 bases short, with 20 bases between. The CDR3 totals 15 residues. Germline CDR1 is MDHEN and CDR2 is SYDVKM. CDR3 residues: CASWSPGGSLYGYTF. The CDR3 nucleotides are TGTGCCAGCTGGTCCCCCGGCGGCAGCCTCTATGGCTACACCTTC.

A remark on this clonotype: Mismatch with germline at one junction end may stem from a read error. This sequence joins TRBV24-1 and TRBJ2-1; 7 bases agree with TRBD2. Germline values: CDR1 KGHDR, CDR2 SFDVKD. CDR3 length equals 20 residues. The CDR3 sequence is CAISDAASGTRREAYNEQFF. DNA for the CDR3: TGTGCCATCAGTGATGCTGCTAGCGGAACAAGAAGAGAGGCCTACAATGAGCAGTTCTTC.

The table lists this clonotype with a count of one. This may be a read error: a much more frequent sequence differs by one nucleotide. This chain uses TRBV29-1 with TRBJ2-7; D not certain. Germline-derived CDR1 and CDR2 are SQVTM and ANQGSEA. V was pared by 4 bases and J by 2 bases, with 9 bases between. This CDR3 comprises 12 residues. The CDR3 spells CSVGRSPYEQYF. The CDR3 DNA sequence: TGCAGCGTTGGAAGGAGTCCCTACGAGCAGTACTTC.

The rearrangement joins TRBV20-1 to TRBJ2-7; D not resolved. Deletions cut 0 bases from V and 4 bases from J, with 10 bases between. CDR3 length equals 13 residues. Germline V gene sequence: CDR1 DFQATT, CDR2 SNEGSKA (reference sequence). The CDR3 bases are TGCAGTGCTAGAGACCCAGCGTCGTACGAGCAGTACTTC. It yields the protein CSARDPASYEQYF.

The chain employs TRBV19 and TRBJ1-1; D is uncertain. CDR1 LNHDA and CDR2 SQIVND come from the germline V gene (reference sequence). This CDR3 comprises 13 residues. Deletions cut 6 bases from V and 3 bases from J, with 11 bases between. DNA of the CDR3: TGTGCCAGTAGCCAAGCAGGTGACACTGAAGCTTTCTTT. This gives the protein CASSQAGDTEAFF.

At least ten counts were recorded for this clonotype. The rearrangement uses TRBV12-3 or TRBV12-4 and TRBJ2-1, with 10 bases identical to TRBD2. V lost 4 bases, J lost 8 bases, and 11 bases stayed unmatched. This CDR3 has 16 residues. Written as DNA, the CDR3 is TGTGCCAGCAGTTACCAGTTGGCTAGCGGGAGCTATGAGCAGTTCTTC. It encodes CASSYQLASGSYEQFF.

The rearrangement joins TRBV5-6 to TRBJ2-7; 9 bases align to TRBD2. J was trimmed by 1 base and V by 5 bases; bases with no gene match: 7. CDR1 and CDR2 from the germline V gene are SGHDT and YYEEEE. This CDR3 is 15 amino acids long. The CDR3 DNA sequence: TGTGCCAGCAGTCCAATAGCGGGAGCGTCCTACGAGCAGTACTTC. It encodes CASSPIAGASYEQYF. Combining the CDR3 with reference TRBV5-6 and TRBJ2-7 gives the whole variable domain DAGVTQSPTHLIKTRGQQVTLRCSPKSGHDTVSWYQQALGQGPQFIFQYYEEEERQRGNFPDRFSGHQFPNYSSELNVNALLLGDSALYLCASSPIAGASYEQYFGPGTRLTVT.

This clonotype was detected many times. V gene TRBV12-3 or TRBV12-4 combines with J gene TRBJ1-5; D not certain. The CDR3 has 15 amino acids. Trimming removed 3 bases at V and 3 bases at J, with 12 bases between. The CDR3, as DNA: TGTGCCAGCAGTTTGGAAGGACCCACCAATCAGCCCCAGCATTTT. Amino acid sequence: CASSLEGPTNQPQHF.

CDR3 nucleotides: TGTGCCACCAGGGTCCATCTCTCTGGGGCCAACGTCCTGACTTTC. Protein sequence: CATRVHLSGANVLTF. This chain joins TRBV10-3 and TRBJ2-6; D possibly corresponds to TRBD1 (5 bases). The CDR3 runs to 15 residues. Germline V gene lookup returns CDR1 ENHRY and CDR2 SYGVKD. The V end lost 10 bases, the J end lost 0 bases, and 13 bases lay between the germline ends.